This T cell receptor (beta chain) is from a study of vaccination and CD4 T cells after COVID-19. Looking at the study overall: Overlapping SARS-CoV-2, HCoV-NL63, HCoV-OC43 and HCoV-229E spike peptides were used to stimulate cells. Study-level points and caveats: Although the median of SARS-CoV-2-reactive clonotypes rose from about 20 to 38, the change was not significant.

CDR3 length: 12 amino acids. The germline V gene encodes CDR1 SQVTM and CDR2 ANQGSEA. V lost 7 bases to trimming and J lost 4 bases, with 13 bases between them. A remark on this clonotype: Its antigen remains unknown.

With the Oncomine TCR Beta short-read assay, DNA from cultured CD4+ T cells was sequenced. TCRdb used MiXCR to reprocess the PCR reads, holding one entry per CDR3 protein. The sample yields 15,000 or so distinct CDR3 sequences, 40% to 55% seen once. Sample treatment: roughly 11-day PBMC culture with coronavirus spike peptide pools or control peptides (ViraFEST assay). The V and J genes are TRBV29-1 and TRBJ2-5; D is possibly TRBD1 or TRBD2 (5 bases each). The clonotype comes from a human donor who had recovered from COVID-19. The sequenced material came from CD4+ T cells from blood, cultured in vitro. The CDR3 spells CSGGASRETQYF. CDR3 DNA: TGCAGCGGTGGGGCTAGCCGAGAGACCCAGTACTTC.